The clone carrying this T cell receptor (beta chain) showed up many times. Its antigen remains unknown. This CDR3 contains 16 residues. Germline V gene data show CDR1 as SGHVS and CDR2 as FNYEAQ. After removal of 5 bases from V and 7 bases from J, the junction contained 13 bases not matched to a gene. This sample was included in a study of T cells after yellow fever vaccination. Findings of the study overall: The study re-detected most primary-vaccination clones after the booster (96% CD4, almost 90% CD8).

TCRdb reprocessed the 5' RACE reads via MiXCR and lists one record per CDR3 protein. The sample carries 300,000 to 350,000 distinct CDR3 sequences, approximately 4% recorded once. The chain employs TRBV7-6 and TRBJ1-4, with 7 nucleotides matching TRBD1. The receptor was derived from a young man who received the YFV17D yellow fever vaccine. This material consisted of PBMCs, taken 15 days after the yellow fever booster vaccination. In nucleotides, the CDR3 is TGTGCCAGCAGCGCCGGAGGGGGCGCGATTGGTGAAAAACTGTTTTTT. It encodes CASSAGGGAIGEKLFF. The full variable domain, completed using reference TRBV7-6 and TRBJ1-4, is GAGVSQSPRYKVTKRGQDVALRCDPISGHVSLYWYRQALGQGPEFLTYFNYEAQQDKSGLPNDRFSAERPEGSISTLTIQRTEQRDSAMYRCASSAGGGAIGEKLFFGSGTQLSVL.